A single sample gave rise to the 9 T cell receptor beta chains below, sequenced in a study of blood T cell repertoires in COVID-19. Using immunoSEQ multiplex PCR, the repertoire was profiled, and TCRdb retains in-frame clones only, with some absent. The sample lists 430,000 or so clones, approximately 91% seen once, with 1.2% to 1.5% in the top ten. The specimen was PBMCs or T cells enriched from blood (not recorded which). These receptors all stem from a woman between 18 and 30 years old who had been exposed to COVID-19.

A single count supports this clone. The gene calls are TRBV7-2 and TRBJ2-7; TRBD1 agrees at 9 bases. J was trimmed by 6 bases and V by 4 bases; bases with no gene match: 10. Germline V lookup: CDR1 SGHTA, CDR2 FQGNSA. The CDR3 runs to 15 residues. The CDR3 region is CASSSAGTGPTEQYF. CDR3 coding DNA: TGTGCCAGCAGCTCTGCCGGGACAGGGCCCACCGAGCAGTACTTC.

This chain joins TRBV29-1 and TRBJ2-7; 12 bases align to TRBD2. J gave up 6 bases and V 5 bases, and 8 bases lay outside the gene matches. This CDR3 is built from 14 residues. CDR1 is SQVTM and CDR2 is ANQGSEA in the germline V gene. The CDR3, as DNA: TGCAGCGTTACCGTCGGACTAGCGGGAAGCGAGCAGTACTTC. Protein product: CSVTVGLAGSEQYF.

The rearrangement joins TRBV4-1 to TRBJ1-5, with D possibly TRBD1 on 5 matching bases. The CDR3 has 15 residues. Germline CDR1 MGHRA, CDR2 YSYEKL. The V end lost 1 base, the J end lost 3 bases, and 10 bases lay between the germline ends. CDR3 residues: CASSQAVDTNQPQHF. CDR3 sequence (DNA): TGCGCCAGCAGCCAAGCTGTGGACACCAATCAGCCCCAGCATTTT.

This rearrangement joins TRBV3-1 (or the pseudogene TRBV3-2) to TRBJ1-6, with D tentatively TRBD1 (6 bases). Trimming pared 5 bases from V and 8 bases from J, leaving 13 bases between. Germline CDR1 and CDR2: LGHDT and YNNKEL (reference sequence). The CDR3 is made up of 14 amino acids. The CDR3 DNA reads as TGTGCCAGCAGCGACCCGGGACAACATTCACCCCTCCACTTT. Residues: CASSDPGQHSPLHF.

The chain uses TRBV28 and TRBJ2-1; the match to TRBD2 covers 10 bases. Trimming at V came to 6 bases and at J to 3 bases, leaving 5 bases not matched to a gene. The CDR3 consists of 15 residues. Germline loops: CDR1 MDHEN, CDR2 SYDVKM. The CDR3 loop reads CASRVTSGLYNEQFF. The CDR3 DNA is TGTGCCAGCAGGGTGACTAGCGGGCTCTACAATGAGCAGTTCTTC.

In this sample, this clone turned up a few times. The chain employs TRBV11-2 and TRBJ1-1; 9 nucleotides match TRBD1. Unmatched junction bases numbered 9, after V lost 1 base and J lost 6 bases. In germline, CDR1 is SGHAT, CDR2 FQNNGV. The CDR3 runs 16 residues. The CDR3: CASSLGRDRVFAEAFF. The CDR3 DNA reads TGTGCCAGCAGCTTAGGCCGGGACAGGGTCTTCGCTGAAGCTTTCTTT.

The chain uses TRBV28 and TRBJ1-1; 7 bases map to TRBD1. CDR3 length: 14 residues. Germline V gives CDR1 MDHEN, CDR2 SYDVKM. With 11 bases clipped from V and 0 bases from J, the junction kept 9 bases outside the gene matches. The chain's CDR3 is CAGSTGAMNTEAFF. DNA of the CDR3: TGTGCCGGAAGTACAGGGGCAATGAACACTGAAGCTTTCTTT.

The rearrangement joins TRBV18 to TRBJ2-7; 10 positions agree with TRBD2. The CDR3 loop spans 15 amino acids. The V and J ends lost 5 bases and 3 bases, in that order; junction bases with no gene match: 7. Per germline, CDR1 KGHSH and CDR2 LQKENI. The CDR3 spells CASSVPGLASYEQYF. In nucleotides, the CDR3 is TGTGCCAGCTCAGTACCGGGACTAGCGAGCTACGAGCAGTACTTC.

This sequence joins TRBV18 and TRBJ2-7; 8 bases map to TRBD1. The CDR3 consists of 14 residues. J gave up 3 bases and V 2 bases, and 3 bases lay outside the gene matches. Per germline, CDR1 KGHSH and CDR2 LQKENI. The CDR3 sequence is CASSPIQGDYEQYF. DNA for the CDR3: TGTGCCAGCTCACCAATACAGGGGGACTACGAGCAGTACTTC.